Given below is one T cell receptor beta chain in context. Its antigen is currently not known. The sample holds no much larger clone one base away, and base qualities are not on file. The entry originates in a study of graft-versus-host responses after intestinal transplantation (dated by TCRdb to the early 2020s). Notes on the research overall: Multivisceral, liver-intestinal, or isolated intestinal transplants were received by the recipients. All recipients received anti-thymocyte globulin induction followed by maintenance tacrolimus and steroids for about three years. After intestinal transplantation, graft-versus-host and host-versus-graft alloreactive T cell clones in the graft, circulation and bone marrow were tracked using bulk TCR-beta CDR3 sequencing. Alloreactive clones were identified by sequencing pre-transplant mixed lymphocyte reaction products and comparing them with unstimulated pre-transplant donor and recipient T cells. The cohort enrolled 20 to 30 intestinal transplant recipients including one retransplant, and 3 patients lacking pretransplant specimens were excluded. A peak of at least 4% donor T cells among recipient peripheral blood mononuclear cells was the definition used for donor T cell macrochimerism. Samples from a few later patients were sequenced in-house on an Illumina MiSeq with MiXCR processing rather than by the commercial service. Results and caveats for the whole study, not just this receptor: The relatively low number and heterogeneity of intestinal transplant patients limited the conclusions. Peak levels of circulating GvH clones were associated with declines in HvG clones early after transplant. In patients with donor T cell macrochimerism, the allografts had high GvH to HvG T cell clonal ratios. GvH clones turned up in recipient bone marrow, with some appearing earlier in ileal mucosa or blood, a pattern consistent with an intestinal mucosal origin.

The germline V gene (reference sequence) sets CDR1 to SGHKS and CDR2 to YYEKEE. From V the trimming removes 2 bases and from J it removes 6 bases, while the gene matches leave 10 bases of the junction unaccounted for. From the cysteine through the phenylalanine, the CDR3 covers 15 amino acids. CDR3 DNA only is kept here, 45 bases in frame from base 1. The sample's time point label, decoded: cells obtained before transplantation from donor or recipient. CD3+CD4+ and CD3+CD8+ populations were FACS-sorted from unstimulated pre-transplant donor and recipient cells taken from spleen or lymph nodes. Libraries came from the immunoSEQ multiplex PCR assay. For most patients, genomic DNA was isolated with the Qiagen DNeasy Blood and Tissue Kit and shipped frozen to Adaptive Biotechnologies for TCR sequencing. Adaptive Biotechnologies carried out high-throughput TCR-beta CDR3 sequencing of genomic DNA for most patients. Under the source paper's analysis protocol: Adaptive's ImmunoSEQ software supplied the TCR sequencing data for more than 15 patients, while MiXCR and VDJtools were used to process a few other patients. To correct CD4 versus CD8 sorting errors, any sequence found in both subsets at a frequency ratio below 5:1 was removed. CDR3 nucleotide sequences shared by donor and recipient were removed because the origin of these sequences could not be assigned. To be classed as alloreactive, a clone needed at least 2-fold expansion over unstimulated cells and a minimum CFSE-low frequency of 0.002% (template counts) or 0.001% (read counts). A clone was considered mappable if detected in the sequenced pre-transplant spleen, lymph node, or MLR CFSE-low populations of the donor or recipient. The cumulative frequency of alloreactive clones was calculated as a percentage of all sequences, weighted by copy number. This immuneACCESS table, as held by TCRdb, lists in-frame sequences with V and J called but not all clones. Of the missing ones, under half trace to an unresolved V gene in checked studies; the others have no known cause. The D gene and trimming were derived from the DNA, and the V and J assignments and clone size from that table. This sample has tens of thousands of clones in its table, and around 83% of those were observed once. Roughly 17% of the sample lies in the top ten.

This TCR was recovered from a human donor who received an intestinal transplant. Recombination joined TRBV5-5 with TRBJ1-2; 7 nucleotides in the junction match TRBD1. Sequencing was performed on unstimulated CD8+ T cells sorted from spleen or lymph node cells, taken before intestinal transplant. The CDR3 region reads CASSFNYRGTDGYTF. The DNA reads TGTGCCAGCAGCTTCAATTACAGGGGAACGGATGGCTACACCTTC.